These 21 T cell receptor beta chains share one sample of origin, sequenced in a study of beta chain features in type 1 diabetes. General observations from the study: All four CD4+ subsets from Type 1 diabetes patients carried moderately but significantly shorter TCRB CDR3s.

No cognate antigen is known for these TCRs. Sequenced material consisted of expressed TCRB transcripts (all of the isolated RNA was reverse transcribed). Assay used: immunoSEQ multiplex PCR; TCRdb lists only in-frame clones, some missing. This table has more than 200,000 clones, roughly 17% appearing once. The material sequenced was naive CD4+ T cells from blood. These receptors were taken from a man in his thirties or forties with type 1 diabetes.

This clone was seen a few times. The CDR3 region is CASSSYRGQAEKLFF. In nucleotides, the CDR3 is TGTGCCAGCAGCTCTTACAGGGGGCAGGCCGAAAAACTGTTTTTT. The chain combines TRBV13 with TRBJ1-4, with 9 bases matching TRBD1. Germline-derived CDR1 and CDR2 are PRHDT and FYEKMQ (reference sequence). After removal of 4 bases from V and 8 bases from J, the junction contained 8 bases not matched to a gene. The CDR3 spans 15 residues.

The chain links TRBV7-2 to TRBJ2-7; 7 nucleotides match TRBD2. The CDR3 consists of 13 residues. The V gene end was trimmed by 6 bases and the J gene end by 2 bases; junction bases not matched to a gene: 4. The germline gives CDR1 SGHTA, CDR2 FQGNSA. The CDR3 loop reads CASSSGTTYEQYF. In nucleotides, the CDR3 is TGTGCCAGCAGTTCCGGGACTACCTACGAGCAGTACTTC.

This chain links TRBV20-1 with TRBJ2-7; D is uncertain. Per germline, CDR1 DFQATT and CDR2 SNEGSKA (reference sequence). Trimming pared 3 bases from V and 7 bases from J, leaving 7 bases between. This CDR3 is built from 10 residues. CDR3 nucleotides: TGCAGTGCTAGTAACGCGGAGCAGTACTTC. It encodes CSASNAEQYF.

This clone showed up just a few times. The chain couples TRBV29-1 to TRBJ1-1; perhaps TRBD1 as D (5 bases). The V end lost 6 bases, the J end lost 0 bases, and 11 bases lay between the germline ends. From germline, CDR1 is SQVTM and CDR2 ANQGSEA. The CDR3 has 13 amino acids. Here the CDR3 DNA reads TGCAGCGTGTCGGGACTCCTGAACACTGAAGCTTTCTTT. It codes for CSVSGLLNTEAFF.

V usage is TRBV29-1 and J usage is TRBJ2-5; D unresolved. Per germline, CDR1 SQVTM and CDR2 ANQGSEA. The CDR3 extends over 9 amino acids. Deletions cut 4 bases from V and 4 bases from J, with 1 base between. This CDR3 reads CSVAETQYF. The CDR3, as DNA: TGCAGCGTTGCAGAGACCCAGTACTTC.

The chain has TRBV7-9 and TRBJ2-4, with D maybe TRBD1 (6 bases). CDR1 is SEHNR and CDR2 is FQNEAQ in the germline V gene (reference sequence). The V and J ends lost 5 bases and 5 bases respectively, with 13 bases between them. The CDR3 covers 14 residues. The CDR3 DNA reads as TGTGCCAGCAGCCAGTGGACAGACCAAAACATTCAGTACTTC. It encodes CASSQWTDQNIQYF.

V gene TRBV6-5 combines with J gene TRBJ2-2; the D gene could be TRBD1 or TRBD2 (5 bases each). Germline V CDR1 and CDR2: MNHEY, SVGAGI. This CDR3 is 14 amino acids long. V dropped 8 bases and J dropped 3 bases, with 13 bases sitting between them. This chain's CDR3 is CASQGRLHTGELFF. Written as DNA, the CDR3 is TGTGCCAGCCAGGGACGGCTACACACCGGGGAGCTGTTTTTT.

This clone was found a few times. This sequence joins TRBV11-2 and TRBJ2-5, with D possibly matching TRBD1 (5 bases). V shed 2 bases and J shed 6 bases, with 13 bases lying between them. There are 14 residues in the CDR3. Germline V gene sequence: CDR1 SGHAT, CDR2 FQNNGV. The CDR3 bases are TGTGCCAGCAGCTTATACAAGGGGTTTCAGACCCAGTACTTC. Encoded protein: CASSLYKGFQTQYF.

The chain employs TRBV29-1 and TRBJ1-2; D gene unclear. The germline V gene has CDR1 SQVTM and CDR2 ANQGSEA. Trimming took off 6 bases at V and 5 bases at J, with 10 bases between the two ends. The CDR3 runs 11 residues. In DNA form, the CDR3 reads TGCAGCGTGGGCGACGGGTATGGCTACACCTTC. This codes for CSVGDGYGYTF.

This clone was seen more than once but under ten times. The rearrangement links TRBV5-4 to TRBJ2-6, with D hard to call. V was clipped by 2 bases and J by 0 bases, with 6 bases between them. The length of the CDR3 is 15 residues. Germline V lookup: CDR1 SGHNT, CDR2 YYREEE (reference sequence). CDR3: CASSFPHSGANVLTF. The CDR3 nucleotides read TGTGCCAGCAGCTTTCCCCACTCTGGGGCCAACGTCCTGACTTTC.

This chain's CDR3 is CASSLVAGIHPGELFF. CDR3 sequence (DNA): TGTGCCAGCAGCTTAGTGGCAGGGATTCATCCCGGGGAGCTGTTTTTT. The chain combines TRBV7-8 with TRBJ2-2; the D gene is possibly TRBD1 (5 bases). V was pared by 1 base and J by 6 bases, with 15 bases between. CDR1 is SGHVS, CDR2 FQNEAQ, per germline. The CDR3 extends over 16 amino acids. The full variable domain, completed using reference TRBV7-8 and TRBJ2-2, is GAGVSQSPRYKVAKRGQDVALRCDPISGHVSLFWYQQALGQGPEFLTYFQNEAQLDKSGLPSDRFFAERPEGSVSTLKIQRTQQEDSAVYLCASSLVAGIHPGELFFGEGSRLTVL.

Concerning this clone: Different DNA sequences within this sample yield the same CDR3. This chain links TRBV29-1 with TRBJ2-1, with TRBD1 matching 10 bases. Germline values: CDR1 SQVTM, CDR2 ANQGSEA. The length of the CDR3 is 14 residues. The ends lost 3 bases at V and 4 bases at J; junction bases unmatched: 3. The CDR3 DNA sequence: TGCAGCGTTGAGAGGGACAGGGGATACAATGAGCAGTTCTTC. This codes for CSVERDRGYNEQFF.

The chain combines TRBV10-3 with TRBJ2-7; D is undetermined. The CDR3 is made up of 16 amino acids. Germline V gene sequence: CDR1 ENHRY, CDR2 SYGVKD. V gave up 4 bases and J gave up 1 base, with 17 bases separating them. The CDR3 region has the DNA TGTGCCATCAGTGGAGAAGGCAGCTTTAGGTCCTACGAGCAGTACTTC. Its translation: CAISGEGSFRSYEQYF.

V and J are TRBV6-4 and TRBJ1-1; tentatively, D is TRBD1 (6 bases). V lost 5 bases, J lost 0 bases, and 10 bases lay in between. The CDR3 spans 14 residues. CDR1 MRHNA and CDR2 SNTAGT come from the germline V gene. In DNA, the CDR3 is TGTGCCAGCAGTCAACAGGGAGTGAACACTGAAGCTTTCTTT. Translation: CASSQQGVNTEAFF.

The chain links TRBV7-2 to TRBJ1-2; the D gene is possibly TRBD1 (5 bases). Germline lookup yields CDR1 SGHTA and CDR2 FQGNSA. There are 15 residues in the CDR3. The ends were cut back, 8 bases at V and 7 bases at J, with 23 bases in the middle. The CDR3, as DNA: TGTGCCAGCCCGCCCATTCGGGGGTCTGATGGTGGCTACACCTTC. Its protein product is CASPPIRGSDGGYTF.

This chain links TRBV15 with TRBJ2-1; D could derive from TRBD1 or TRBD2 (6 bases each). Germline lookup yields CDR1 LNHNV and CDR2 YYDKDF (reference sequence). The CDR3 contains 14 residues. The V gene lost 4 bases and the J gene lost 8 bases, with 15 bases spanning the gap. The DNA for the CDR3 is TGTGCCACCAGCAAATCGCACCGGGGGCATGAGCAGTTCTTC. Translated: CATSKSHRGHEQFF.

The chain carries TRBV28 and TRBJ2-1; the match to TRBD2 covers 11 bases. Unmatched junction bases numbered 10, after V lost 8 bases and J lost 4 bases. Looked up from germline, CDR1 is MDHEN and CDR2 is SYDVKM. The CDR3 has 16 amino acids. CDR3 coding DNA: TGTGCCAGCCTGCTAGGGGCTAGCGGGGGGTACAATGAGCAGTTCTTC. Translating it yields CASLLGASGGYNEQFF.

This sequence joins TRBV9 and TRBJ2-2; 13 bases match TRBD2. Looked up from germline, CDR1 is SGDLS and CDR2 is YYNGEE. The CDR3 has 19 residues. Germline trimming cut 2 bases from V and 6 bases from J; bases unmatched to any gene: 13. CDR3: CASSVGLGLAGQLAGELFF. The CDR3 DNA reads as TGTGCCAGCAGCGTGGGGCTGGGACTAGCGGGACAATTAGCCGGGGAGCTGTTTTTT.

The V gene is TRBV7-2, the J gene TRBJ2-3, with TRBD2 matching 12 bases. The CDR3 covers 15 residues. J was trimmed by 7 bases and V by 5 bases; bases with no gene match: 7. Germline V gene data show CDR1 as SGHTA and CDR2 as FQGNSA. CDR3 sequence (DNA): TGTGCCAGCAGCCCTCTAGCGGGAGGGCATAATACGCAGTATTTT. The encoded protein is CASSPLAGGHNTQYF. The entire variable domain, with the rest obtained from reference TRBV7-2 and TRBJ2-3, is as follows: GAGVSQSPSNKVTEKGKDVELRCDPISGHTALYWYRQSLGQGLEFLIYFQGNSAPDKSGLPSDRFSAERTGGSVSTLTIQRTQQEDSAVYLCASSPLAGGHNTQYFGPGTRLTVL.

The V gene is TRBV10-3, the J gene TRBJ2-7; D is undetermined. The CDR3 totals 12 residues. With 8 bases removed from V and 2 bases from J, the gap between germline ends came to 10 bases. Germline CDR1 is ENHRY and CDR2 is SYGVKD. CDR3 loop: CAIGSLTYEQYF. The DNA of the CDR3 is TGTGCCATCGGCTCGTTAACCTACGAGCAGTACTTC.

The V gene is TRBV9, the J gene TRBJ2-1, with D perhaps matching TRBD1 (5 bases). Germline lookup yields CDR1 SGDLS and CDR2 YYNGEE. The CDR3 runs 15 residues. V lost 0 bases to trimming and J lost 2 bases, with 9 bases between them. The CDR3 DNA follows: TGTGCCAGCAGCGTAGAACAGGCGGCCTACAATGAGCAGTTCTTC. Protein sequence: CASSVEQAAYNEQFF.